Each of the 24 T cell receptor beta chains below was sequenced from the same sample in a study of response to subunit inactivated influenza vaccine (dated by TCRdb to about 2018). Library construction relied on RT-PCR. Sequencing took place on an Illumina HiSeq 2500. TCRdb reran the public reads through fastp at Q25 and MiXCR, keeping productive beta chains. Here each entry gathers all rows of one CDR3 protein and keeps the most common genes and DNA. A total of hundreds of thousands of distinct CDR3 sequences appear in this sample, approximately 23% of them only once. 9% to 12% of the sample is held by the ten biggest clonotypes. Sequenced here: PBMCs from blood, sampled about 20 months after vaccination. The receptor set was obtained from a man aged 45 to 70 who received an inactivated influenza vaccine. Donor details come from another sample of the same person, matched by shared clones.

This clonotype appeared many times. J is TRBJ2-4 and V is TRBV5-1; 8 positions agree with TRBD1. The CDR3 is made up of 13 amino acids. J gave up 10 bases and V 1 base, and 4 bases lay outside the gene matches. CDR1 SGHRS and CDR2 YFSETQ come from the germline V gene. CDR3 loop: CASSLSGTGIQYF. The CDR3 DNA reads TGCGCCAGCAGCTTGTCCGGGACAGGTATTCAGTACTTC.

This clonotype was found many times. The rearrangement joins TRBV4-1 to TRBJ1-6; a possible D gene is TRBD1 (5 bases). The length of the CDR3 is 13 residues. The ends were cut back, 0 bases at V and 16 bases at J, with 13 bases in the middle. The germline gives CDR1 MGHRA, CDR2 YSYEKL. The CDR3 loop is CASSQDLRDLLHF. In nucleotides, the CDR3 is TGCGCCAGCAGCCAAGATCTCAGGGACCTTCTCCACTTT.

The CDR3 loop is CSVEESGIIGYEQYF. The DNA of the CDR3 is TGCAGCGTTGAAGAATCCGGTATTATCGGCTACGAGCAGTACTTC. The genes are TRBV29-1 and TRBJ2-7; D gene unclear. Trimming pared 0 bases from V and 3 bases from J, leaving 15 bases between. CDR1 is SQVTM, CDR2 ANQGSEA, per germline. This CDR3 region has 15 residues.

There are a few counts of this clonotype. V gene TRBV7-2 combines with J gene TRBJ2-7; TRBD2 aligns across 14 bases. The J segment lost 2 bases and the V segment lost 5 bases, leaving 2 bases of the junction unmatched. Germline V gene lookup returns CDR1 SGHTA and CDR2 FQGNSA. CDR3 length equals 15 residues. The CDR3: CASSQGLAGAYEQYF. In DNA form, the CDR3 reads TGTGCCAGCAGCCAGGGACTAGCGGGAGCCTACGAGCAGTACTTC.

This clonotype has a handful of counts. The V call is TRBV6-5, the J call TRBJ1-2; D unclear. Per germline, CDR1 MNHEY and CDR2 SVGAGI. The CDR3 has 15 amino acids. Trimming removed 0 bases at V and 2 bases at J, with 10 bases between. The CDR3 DNA reads as TGTGCCAGCAGTTACTCGCTAGCGGGCAACTATGGCTACACCTTC. Encoded protein: CASSYSLAGNYGYTF.

This clonotype came up many times. The V gene is TRBV29-1, the J gene TRBJ1-4; possible D gene TRBD1, 6 bases. V shed 4 bases and J shed 5 bases, with 11 bases lying between them. The CDR3 runs to 13 residues. Germline CDR1 SQVTM, CDR2 ANQGSEA. The chain's CDR3 is CSVGNQGNEKLFF. The CDR3 region has the DNA TGCAGCGTTGGTAACCAGGGGAATGAAAAACTGTTTTTT.

The V call is TRBV20-1, the J call TRBJ1-5, with D uncertain. V lost 6 bases and J lost 11, with 14 bases in between. CDR3 length equals 11 residues. Germline loops: CDR1 DFQATT, CDR2 SNEGSKA (reference sequence). CDR3 residues: CSADGDLAQHF. The CDR3 DNA is TGCAGTGCCGACGGGGATTTAGCCCAGCATTTT.

This clonotype was detected only once. This chain's CDR3 is CASSHKWAGNIQYF. The CDR3, as DNA: TGTGCCAGTAGCCATAAATGGGCTGGAAACATTCAGTACTTC. The rearrangement uses TRBV19 and TRBJ2-4; unclear D gene. Trimming took off 6 bases at V and 6 bases at J, with 15 bases between the two ends. CDR3 length: 14 residues. Germline V lookup: CDR1 LNHDA, CDR2 SQIVND (reference sequence).

The chain uses TRBV5-1 and TRBJ2-3; D ambiguous. Germline lookup yields CDR1 SGHRS and CDR2 YFSETQ. CDR3 size: 14 residues. Deletions cut 4 bases from V and 2 bases from J, with 11 bases between. As DNA, the CDR3 is TGCGCCAGCAGCCCGGACCATTTCACAGATACGCAGTATTTT. This translates into CASSPDHFTDTQYF. Looking up the rest from reference TRBV5-1 and TRBJ2-3 gives the full variable domain: KAGVTQTPRYLIKTRGQQVTLSCSPISGHRSVSWYQQTPGQGLQFLFEYFSETQRNKGNFPGRFSGRQFSNSRSEMNVSTLELGDSALYLCASSPDHFTDTQYFGPGTRLTVL.

The rearrangement links TRBV11-2 to TRBJ1-2; maybe TRBD1 (5 bases). Trimming pared 1 base from V and 4 bases from J, leaving 13 bases between. Germline V gene lookup returns CDR1 SGHAT and CDR2 FQNNGV. The CDR3 consists of 15 residues. The CDR3 region is CASSLGRGWSYGYTF. As DNA, the CDR3 is TGTGCCAGCAGCTTAGGCCGGGGCTGGAGCTATGGCTACACCTTC.

There are a few counts of this clonotype. The chain has TRBV6-2 or TRBV6-3 and TRBJ1-5, with 9 bases identical to TRBD1. V lost 5 bases to trimming and J lost 7 bases; unmatched junction nucleotides: 6. The CDR3 is 14 amino acids. Germline V lookup: CDR1 MNHEY, CDR2 SVGEGT. CDR3 sequence reads: CASSRGQGIQPQHF. The DNA for the CDR3 is TGTGCCAGCAGTCGGGGACAGGGAATACAGCCCCAGCATTTT.

The chain links TRBV6-2 or TRBV6-3 to TRBJ1-5; 9 bases are shared with TRBD1. With 6 bases clipped from V and 6 bases from J, the junction kept 9 bases outside the gene matches. CDR3 size: 15 residues. Germline-derived CDR1 and CDR2 are MNHEY and SVGEGT. In DNA, the CDR3 is TGTGCCAGCAGCTTGGGACAGGGAATTTTTCAGCCCCAGCATTTT. Translation: CASSLGQGIFQPQHF.

To note about this clonotype: A read error may explain this, as a much larger clone is one base away. This chain uses TRBV7-2 with TRBJ1-5; D unresolved. Germline CDR1 reads SGHTA; CDR2 reads FQGNSA. CDR3 length equals 15 residues. This chain's CDR3 is CASSLGRSSNQLQHF. The CDR3, as DNA: TGTGCCAGCAGCTTAGGCAGGAGTAGCAATCAGCTCCAGCATTTT.

The V call is TRBV4-2, the J call TRBJ2-3; 15 nucleotides match TRBD2. CDR3 length equals 18 residues. CDR1 and CDR2 from the germline V gene are LGHNA and YNFKEQ. The V and J ends lost 4 bases and 2 bases, in that order; junction bases with no gene match: 7. As DNA, the CDR3 is TGTGCCAGCAGCCCACAAGGGACTAGCGGGGGGACCACAGATACGCAGTATTTT. Amino acid sequence: CASSPQGTSGGTTDTQYF.

The rearrangement links TRBV4-1 to TRBJ2-7; D assignment may be TRBD1 or TRBD2 (5 bases each). Trimming cost V 1 base and J 0 bases, with 13 bases left between them. The CDR3 has 16 amino acids. CDR1 MGHRA and CDR2 YSYEKL come from the germline V gene. CDR3 nucleotides: TGCGCCAGCAGCCAAGTCTCGGGGCCAGGCTCCTACGAGCAGTACTTC. Its translation is CASSQVSGPGSYEQYF.

The chain is built from TRBV4-3 and TRBJ1-3; unclear D gene. The V end was cut by 1 base, the J end by 3 bases, with 25 bases between. The CDR3 is made up of 20 amino acids. Per germline, CDR1 LGHNA and CDR2 YSLEER. The CDR3 region is CASSQATPRAEPRDGNTIYF. CDR3 coding DNA: TGCGCCAGCAGCCAAGCGACCCCCCGGGCGGAGCCGAGAGATGGAAACACCATATATTTT.

This chain links TRBV29-1 with TRBJ1-1; D might be TRBD1 (5 bases). This CDR3 contains 13 residues. The germline CDR1 and CDR2 sequences are SQVTM and ANQGSEA. V lost 5 bases to trimming and J lost 1 base, with 11 bases between them. The DNA for the CDR3 is TGCAGCGTTCTCTTACAGGCGAACACTGAAGCTTTCTTT. Its translation is CSVLLQANTEAFF.

The rearrangement links TRBV6-5 to TRBJ2-3, with 9 nucleotides matching TRBD2. The CDR3 runs to 18 residues. Unmatched junction bases numbered 9, after V lost 2 bases and J lost 0 bases. Germline V gene sequence: CDR1 MNHEY, CDR2 SVGAGI. CDR3 amino acids: CASSYGRRGGISTDTQYF. CDR3 sequence (DNA): TGTGCCAGCAGTTACGGGCGGCGGGGGGGCATAAGCACAGATACGCAGTATTTT.

This clonotype appeared many times. The chain employs TRBV5-1 and TRBJ1-1; D is ambiguous. CDR1 and CDR2 from the germline V gene are SGHRS and YFSETQ. The CDR3 totals 13 residues. The germline V and J ends were trimmed by 2 bases and 3 bases, with 8 bases remaining between them. The CDR3 sequence: CASSFGLDTEAFF. The CDR3 DNA reads as TGCGCCAGCAGCTTTGGACTAGACACTGAAGCTTTCTTT.

This clonotype was counted only a few times. The CDR3 spells CAISESKGLAGDRYNEQFF. The CDR3 DNA is TGTGCCATCAGTGAGTCGAAGGGACTAGCGGGAGACCGATACAATGAGCAGTTCTTC. The chain recombines TRBV10-3 with TRBJ2-1; TRBD2 aligns across 14 bases. The V and J ends lost 0 bases and 4 bases, in that order; junction bases with no gene match: 8. The CDR3 has 19 residues. CDR1 ENHRY and CDR2 SYGVKD come from the germline V gene.

This clonotype showed up just once. The rearrangement joins TRBV6-2 or TRBV6-3 to TRBJ2-7, with D possibly being TRBD1 or TRBD2 (5 bases each). The length of the CDR3 is 14 residues. CDR1 MNHEY and CDR2 SVGEGT come from the germline V gene. The V and J ends lost 7 bases and 0 bases respectively, with 13 bases between them. CDR3 nucleotide sequence: TGTGCCAGCAACCCCGCAGGGACCTCCTACGAGCAGTACTTC. Its protein product is CASNPAGTSYEQYF.

Comment on this clonotype: One junction end disagrees with the germline gene, perhaps due to a read error. The V and J genes are TRBV7-9 and TRBJ1-5, with D possibly being TRBD1 (5 bases). This CDR3 spans 13 amino acids. The germline V gene encodes CDR1 SEHNR and CDR2 FQNEAQ (reference sequence). Written as DNA, the CDR3 is TGTGCCAGCGGCTTAGAGTGGGGCCAGCCCCAGCATTTT. Encoded protein: CASGLEWGQPQHF.

The chain links TRBV11-3 to TRBJ2-6; TRBD1 matches at 9 bases. V gave up 4 bases and J gave up 1 base; unmatched junction bases: 5. Germline CDR1 is SGHNT and CDR2 is YENEEA. The CDR3 contains 17 residues. The CDR3 DNA sequence: TGTGCCAGCAGCTCCGGGACAGGGATGTCTGGGGCCAACGTCCTGACTTTC. Translating gives CASSSGTGMSGANVLTF.

The gene calls are TRBV6-1 and TRBJ2-3; D perhaps matches TRBD2 (5 bases). V was cut by 5 bases and J by 6 bases, with 21 bases left in between. Germline V CDR1 and CDR2: MNHNS, SASEGT. The length of the CDR3 is 16 residues. CDR3 DNA: TGTGCCAGCAGTCCAGCCCGGGGTAATGCCCCCGATACGCAGTATTTT. This translates into CASSPARGNAPDTQYF.